This paragraph covers one T cell receptor (beta chain) sequence. Its antigen is unknown. This record comes from a study of neurological immune-mediated disorders. Study conclusions and caveats: Phylogenetic grouping put 18 of 34 multiple sclerosis patients' repertoires into one related-CDR3 cluster, a possible signature. Private repertoires in all groups were suggested by the finding that expanded clones across subjects shared no CDR3 amino acid sequences.

PBMCs numbering 2 million and stored at -80 C yielded the unsorted libraries. The ends lost 4 bases at V and 0 bases at J; junction bases unmatched: 11. Germline loops: CDR1 MGHRA, CDR2 YSYEKL. This CDR3 spans 19 amino acids. By 5'RACE with 10-nucleotide random UMIs, the cDNA was made. TCRdb re-derived calls from the 5' RACE reads in MiXCR, one entry per CDR3 protein. The table has some 56,000 distinct CDR3 sequences, over 3.5% seen once; the top ten hold 5% to 7%. This TCR came from a man aged 55 to 70 with multiple sclerosis. V usage is TRBV4-1 and J usage is TRBJ2-1, with 11 bases identical to TRBD2. Source material: PBMCs. The CDR3 DNA reads TGCGCCAGCAGCCGGGGGACTAGCGGTCTCGCTAGCTCCTACAATGAGCAGTTCTTC. This codes for CASSRGTSGLASSYNEQFF.